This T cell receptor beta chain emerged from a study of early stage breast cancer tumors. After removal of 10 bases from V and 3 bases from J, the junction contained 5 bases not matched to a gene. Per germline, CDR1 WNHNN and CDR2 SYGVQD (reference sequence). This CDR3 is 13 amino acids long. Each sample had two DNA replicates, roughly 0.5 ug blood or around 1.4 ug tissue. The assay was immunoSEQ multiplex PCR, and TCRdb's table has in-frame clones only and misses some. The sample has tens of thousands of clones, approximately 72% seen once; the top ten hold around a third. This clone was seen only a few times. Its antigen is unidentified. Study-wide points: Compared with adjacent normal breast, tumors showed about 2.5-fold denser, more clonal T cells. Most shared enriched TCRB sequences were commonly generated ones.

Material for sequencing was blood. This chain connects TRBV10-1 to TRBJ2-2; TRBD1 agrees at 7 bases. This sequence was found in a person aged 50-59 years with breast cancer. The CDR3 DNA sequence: TGCGCCACCTCTCAGGGGGACACCGGGGAGCTGTTTTTT. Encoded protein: CATSQGDTGELFF.